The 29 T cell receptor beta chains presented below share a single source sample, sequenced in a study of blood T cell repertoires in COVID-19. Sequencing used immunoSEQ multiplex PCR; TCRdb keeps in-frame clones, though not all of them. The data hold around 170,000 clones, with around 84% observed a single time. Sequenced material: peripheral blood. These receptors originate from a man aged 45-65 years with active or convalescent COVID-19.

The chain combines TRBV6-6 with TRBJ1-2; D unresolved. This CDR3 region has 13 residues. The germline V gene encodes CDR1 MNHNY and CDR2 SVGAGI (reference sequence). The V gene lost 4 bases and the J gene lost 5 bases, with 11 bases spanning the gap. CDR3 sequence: CASSFNGEYGYTF. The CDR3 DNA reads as TGTGCCAGCAGTTTCAACGGGGAATATGGCTACACCTTC.

CDR3 region: CASRTGVGNEQFF. The DNA of the CDR3 is TGCGCCAGCAGGACAGGGGTGGGCAATGAGCAGTTCTTC. The V call is TRBV5-1, the J call TRBJ2-1, with 8 nucleotides matching TRBD1. Trimming at V came to 5 bases and at J to 6 bases, leaving 4 bases not matched to a gene. The CDR3 totals 13 residues. Germline V CDR1 and CDR2: SGHRS, YFSETQ.

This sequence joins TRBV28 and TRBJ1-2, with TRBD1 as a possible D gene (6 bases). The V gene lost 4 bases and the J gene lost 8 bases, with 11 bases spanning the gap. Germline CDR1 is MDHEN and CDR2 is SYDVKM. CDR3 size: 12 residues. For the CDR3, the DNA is TGTGCCAGCAGTTCGCCAGGGGAAGGCTACACCTTC. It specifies CASSSPGEGYTF.

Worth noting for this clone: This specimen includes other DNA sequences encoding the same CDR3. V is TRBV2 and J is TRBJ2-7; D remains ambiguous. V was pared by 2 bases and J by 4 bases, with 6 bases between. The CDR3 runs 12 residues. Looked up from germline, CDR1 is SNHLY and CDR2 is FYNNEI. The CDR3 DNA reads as TGTGCCAGCAGTGAATCCGGGTACGAGCAGTACTTC. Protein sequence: CASSESGYEQYF.

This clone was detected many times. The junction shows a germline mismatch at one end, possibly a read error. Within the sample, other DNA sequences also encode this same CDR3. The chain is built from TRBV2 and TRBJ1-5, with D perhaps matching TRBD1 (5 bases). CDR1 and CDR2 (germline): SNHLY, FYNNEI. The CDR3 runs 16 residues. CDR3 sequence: CASCDVGGGSFQPQHF. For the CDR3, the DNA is TGTGCCAGCTGTGATGTTGGGGGGGGGTCATTTCAGCCCCAGCATTTT.

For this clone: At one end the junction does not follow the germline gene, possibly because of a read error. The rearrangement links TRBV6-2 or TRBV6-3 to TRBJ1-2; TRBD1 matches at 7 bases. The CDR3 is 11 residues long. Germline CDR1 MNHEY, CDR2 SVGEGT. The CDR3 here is CASSFLGTALF. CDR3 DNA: TGTGCCAGCAGTTTTCTCGGGACAGCTCTCTTC.

CDR3 protein: CASSFSREVETQYF. In nucleotides, the CDR3 is TGTGCCAGCAGCTTCTCCAGGGAGGTGGAGACCCAGTACTTC. This chain links TRBV7-9 with TRBJ2-5; maybe TRBD2 (6 bases). The CDR3 is 14 amino acids. The germline V and J ends were trimmed by 3 bases and 5 bases, with 13 bases remaining between them. CDR1 is SEHNR and CDR2 is FQNEAQ in the germline V gene (reference sequence).

The CDR3 region is CASSPLDSLNTEAFF. The DNA for the CDR3 is TGCGCCAGCAGCCCTTTGGACAGTTTGAACACTGAAGCTTTCTTT. This chain joins TRBV5-1 and TRBJ1-1; D is possibly TRBD1 (6 bases). This CDR3 has 15 amino acids. The ends were cut back, 4 bases at V and 0 bases at J, with 13 bases in the middle. Looked up from germline, CDR1 is SGHRS and CDR2 is YFSETQ.

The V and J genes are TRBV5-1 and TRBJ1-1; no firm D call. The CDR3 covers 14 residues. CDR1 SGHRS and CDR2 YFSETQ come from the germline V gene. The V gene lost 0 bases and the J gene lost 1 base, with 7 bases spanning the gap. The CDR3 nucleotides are TGCGCCAGCAGCTTGGGGCCAGGGAACACTGAAGCTTTCTTT. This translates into CASSLGPGNTEAFF. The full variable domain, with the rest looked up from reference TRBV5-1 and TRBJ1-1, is KAGVTQTPRYLIKTRGQQVTLSCSPISGHRSVSWYQQTPGQGLQFLFEYFSETQRNKGNFPGRFSGRQFSNSRSEMNVSTLELGDSALYLCASSLGPGNTEAFFGQGTRLTVV.

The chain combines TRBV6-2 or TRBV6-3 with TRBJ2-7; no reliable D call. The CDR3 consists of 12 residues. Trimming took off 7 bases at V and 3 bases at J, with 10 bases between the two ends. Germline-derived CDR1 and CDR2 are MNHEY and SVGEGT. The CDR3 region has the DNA TGTGCCAGCACCCCGACTGGCTACGAGCAGTACTTC. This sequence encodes CASTPTGYEQYF.

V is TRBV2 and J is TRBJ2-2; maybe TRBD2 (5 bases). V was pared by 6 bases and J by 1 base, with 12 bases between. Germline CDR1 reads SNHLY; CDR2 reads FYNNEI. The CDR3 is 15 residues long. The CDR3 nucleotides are TGTGCCAGCAGCCGCGACGGACTGAACACCGGGGAGCTGTTTTTT. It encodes CASSRDGLNTGELFF.

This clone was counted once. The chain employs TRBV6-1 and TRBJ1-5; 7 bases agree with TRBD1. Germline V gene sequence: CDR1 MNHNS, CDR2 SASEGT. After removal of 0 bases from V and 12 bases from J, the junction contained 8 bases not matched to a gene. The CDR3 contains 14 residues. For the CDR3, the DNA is TGTGCCAGCAGTGAAGCGCTTGGGCAGGGGGTCCAGCATTTT. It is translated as CASSEALGQGVQHF.

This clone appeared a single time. CDR3 in amino acids: CASSPTPFEDSSGANVLTF. CDR3 DNA sequence: TGTGCCAGCAGCCCCACTCCGTTTGAAGACAGCTCTGGGGCCAACGTCCTGACTTTC. V gene TRBV7-9 combines with J gene TRBJ2-6; weak D call: TRBD1 (5 bases). The CDR3 length is 19 residues. Trimming removed 5 bases at V and 0 bases at J, with 20 bases between. Germline assignment: CDR1 SEHNR and CDR2 FQNEAQ (reference sequence).

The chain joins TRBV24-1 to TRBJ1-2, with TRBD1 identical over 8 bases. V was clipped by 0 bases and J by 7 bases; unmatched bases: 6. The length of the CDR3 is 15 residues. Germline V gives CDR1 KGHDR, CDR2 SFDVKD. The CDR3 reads CATSDLARGRGGYTF. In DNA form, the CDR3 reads TGTGCCACCAGTGATTTGGCCAGGGGGCGCGGTGGCTACACCTTC.

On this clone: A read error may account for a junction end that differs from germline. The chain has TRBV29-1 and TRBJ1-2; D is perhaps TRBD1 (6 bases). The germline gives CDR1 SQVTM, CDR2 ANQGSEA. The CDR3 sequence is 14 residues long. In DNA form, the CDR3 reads TGCCGCGTTGGGGGGGGCAGGGGAAACTATGGCTACACCTTC. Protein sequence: CRVGGGRGNYGYTF.

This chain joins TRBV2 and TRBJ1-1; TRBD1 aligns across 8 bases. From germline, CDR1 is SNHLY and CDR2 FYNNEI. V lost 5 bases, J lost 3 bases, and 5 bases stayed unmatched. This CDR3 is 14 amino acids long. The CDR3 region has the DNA TGTGCCAGCAGTAGGACAGGGTACGACACTGAAGCTTTCTTT. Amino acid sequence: CASSRTGYDTEAFF.

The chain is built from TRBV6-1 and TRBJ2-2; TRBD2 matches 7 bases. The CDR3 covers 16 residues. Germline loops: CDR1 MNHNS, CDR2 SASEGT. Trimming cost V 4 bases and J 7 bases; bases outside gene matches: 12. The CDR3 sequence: CASSAQGAGASGELFF. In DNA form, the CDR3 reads TGTGCCAGCAGTGCCCAGGGCGCGGGAGCTAGCGGGGAGCTGTTTTTT.

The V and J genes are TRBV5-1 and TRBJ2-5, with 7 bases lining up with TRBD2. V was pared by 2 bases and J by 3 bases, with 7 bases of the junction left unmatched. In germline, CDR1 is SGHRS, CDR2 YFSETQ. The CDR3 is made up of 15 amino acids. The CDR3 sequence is CASSLGGRGEETQYF. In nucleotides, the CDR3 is TGCGCCAGCAGCTTAGGCGGGAGAGGGGAAGAGACCCAGTACTTC.

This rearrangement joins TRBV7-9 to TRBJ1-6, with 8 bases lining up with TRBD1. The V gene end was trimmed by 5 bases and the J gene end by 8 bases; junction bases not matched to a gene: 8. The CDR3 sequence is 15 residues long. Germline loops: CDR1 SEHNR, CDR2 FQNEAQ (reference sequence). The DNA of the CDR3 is TGTGCCAGCAGCGCAGGACAGGGTTCGGATTCACCCCTCCACTTT. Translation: CASSAGQGSDSPLHF. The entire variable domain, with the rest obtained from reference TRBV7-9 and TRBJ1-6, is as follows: DTGVSQNPRHKITKRGQNVTFRCDPISEHNRLYWYRQTLGQGPEFLTYFQNEAQLEKSRLLSDRFSAERPKGSFSTLEIQRTEQGDSAMYLCASSAGQGSDSPLHFGNGTRLTVT.

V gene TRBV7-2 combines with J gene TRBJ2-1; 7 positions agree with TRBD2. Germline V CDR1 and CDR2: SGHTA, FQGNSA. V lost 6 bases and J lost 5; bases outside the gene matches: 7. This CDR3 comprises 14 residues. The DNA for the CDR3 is TGTGCCAGCAGTTATAGCGGGCAGAACAATGAGCAGTTCTTC. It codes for CASSYSGQNNEQFF.

CDR3 in amino acids: CASSIGWTNNQPQHF. The CDR3 coding sequence is TGTGCCAGCAGCATCGGTTGGACAAACAATCAGCCCCAGCATTTT. V is TRBV5-6 and J is TRBJ1-5; D is possibly TRBD1 (5 bases). This CDR3 comprises 15 residues. CDR1 and CDR2 (germline): SGHDT, YYEEEE. V dropped 4 bases and J dropped 3 bases, with 14 bases sitting between them.

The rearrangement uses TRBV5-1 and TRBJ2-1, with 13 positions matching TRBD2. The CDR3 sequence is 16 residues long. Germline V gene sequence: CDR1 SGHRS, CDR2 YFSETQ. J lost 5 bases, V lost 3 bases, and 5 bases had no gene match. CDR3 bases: TGCGCCAGCAGCTCAGGGGGACTAGCGGGAAACAATGAGCAGTTCTTC. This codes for CASSSGGLAGNNEQFF.

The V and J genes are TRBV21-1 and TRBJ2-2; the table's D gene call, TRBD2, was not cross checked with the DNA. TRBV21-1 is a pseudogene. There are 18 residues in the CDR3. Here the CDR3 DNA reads TGTGCCAGCAGCAGAGGAAGTCCCGGGACTAGCGATCCCGGGGAGCTGTTTTTT. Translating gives CASSRGSPGTSDPGELFF.

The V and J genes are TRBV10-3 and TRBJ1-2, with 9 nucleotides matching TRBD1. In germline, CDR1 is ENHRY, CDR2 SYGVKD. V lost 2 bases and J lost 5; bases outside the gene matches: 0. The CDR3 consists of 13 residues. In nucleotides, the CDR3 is TGTGCCATCAGTGAGGACAGGGGGTATGGCTACACCTTC. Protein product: CAISEDRGYGYTF.

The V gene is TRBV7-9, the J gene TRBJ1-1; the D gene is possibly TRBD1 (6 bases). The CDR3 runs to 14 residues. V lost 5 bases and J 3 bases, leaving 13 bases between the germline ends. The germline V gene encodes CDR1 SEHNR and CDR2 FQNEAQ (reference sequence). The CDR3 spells CASSQGTSDTEAFF. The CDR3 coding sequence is TGTGCCAGCAGCCAGGGGACATCCGACACTGAAGCTTTCTTT.

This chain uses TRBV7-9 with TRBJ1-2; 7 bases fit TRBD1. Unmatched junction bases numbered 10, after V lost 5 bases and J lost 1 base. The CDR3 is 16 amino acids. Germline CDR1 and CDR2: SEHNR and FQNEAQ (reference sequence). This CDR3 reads CASSRQTGPLNYGYTF. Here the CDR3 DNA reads TGTGCCAGCAGCCGACAGACAGGGCCTCTTAACTATGGCTACACCTTC.

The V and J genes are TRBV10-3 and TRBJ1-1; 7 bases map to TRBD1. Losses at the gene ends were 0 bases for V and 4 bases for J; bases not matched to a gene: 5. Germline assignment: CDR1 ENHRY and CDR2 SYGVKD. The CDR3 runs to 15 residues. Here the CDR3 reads CAISESARDSTEAFF. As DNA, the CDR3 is TGTGCCATCAGTGAGTCAGCCCGGGACAGCACTGAAGCTTTCTTT.

The DNA for the CDR3 is TGTGCCAGCAGTTACGGGAGGACTGAAGCTTTCTTT. Protein: CASSYGRTEAFF. The rearrangement joins TRBV6-5 to TRBJ1-1; D gene uncertain. This CDR3 comprises 12 residues. The ends were cut back, 2 bases at V and 5 bases at J, with 6 bases in the middle. The germline V gene has CDR1 MNHEY and CDR2 SVGAGI.

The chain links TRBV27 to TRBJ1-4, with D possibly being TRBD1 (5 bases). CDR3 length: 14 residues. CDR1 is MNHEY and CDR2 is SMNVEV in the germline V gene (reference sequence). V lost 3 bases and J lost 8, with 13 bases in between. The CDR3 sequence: CASSFQGGKEKLFF. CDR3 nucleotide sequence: TGTGCCAGCAGTTTTCAGGGCGGAAAAGAAAAACTGTTTTTT.